This T cell receptor (beta chain) was retrieved from a study of T cell repertoires in cytomegalovirus infection. Overall study results and limits: HLA-C-restricted, CMV-specific TCR beta clonotypes were dominant ex vivo.

Germline loops: CDR1 ENHRY, CDR2 SYGVKD. The length of the CDR3 is 17 residues. V dropped 5 bases and J dropped 6 bases, with 24 bases sitting between them. TCRdb recomputed calls from the reads with MiXCR, one row per CDR3 protein. The sample lists hundreds of thousands of distinct CDR3 sequences, roughly a sixth occurring once. As for this clonotype: Its antigen is as yet unknown.

The sequenced material came from PBMCs. The rearrangement joins TRBV10-3 to TRBJ2-3; a possible D gene is TRBD2 (7 bases). This receptor was identified in a human donor in good health (CMV status not recorded). Some clones in this sample may be carry-over from other donors' samples. DNA of the CDR3: TGTGCCATCAGTCAATCCCAGAGGGGGGGCCTATCTGATACGCAGTATTTT. It is translated as CAISQSQRGGLSDTQYF.